This T cell receptor (beta chain) was obtained from a study of beta chain features in type 1 diabetes. On the study more broadly: Researchers looked at roughly 110 million sorted cells across all samples. Findings and limits, study-wide: Whether TCRB rearrangement is influenced by HLA type was left unresolved in this analysis. Type 1 diabetes patients showed fewer insertions and more deletions at VDJ junctions. The study found moderately but significantly shorter TCRB CDR3s in all four CD4+ subsets of Type 1 diabetes patients.

This clone has just a few counts. Its target is unknown. All of the isolated RNA was reverse transcribed, so expressed TCRB transcripts were sequenced. Libraries were prepared by immunoSEQ multiplex PCR; TCRdb keeps only in-frame clonotypes and omits some of them. The sample contains about 700,000 clones, roughly 13% of which appear only once. Germline values: CDR1 MDHEN, CDR2 SYDVKM. CDR3 length: 14 residues. Trimming pared 3 bases from V and 2 bases from J, leaving 11 bases between. Purity (above 98%) was reached by all sorted populations. Sequencing input: naive CD4+ T cells from blood. V usage is TRBV28 and J usage is TRBJ2-7, with D hard to call. The origin of this receptor is a young man with type 1 diabetes. The chain's CDR3 is CASSFTLKAYEQYF. CDR3 nucleotides: TGTGCCAGCAGTTTCACCCTGAAGGCCTACGAGCAGTACTTC.